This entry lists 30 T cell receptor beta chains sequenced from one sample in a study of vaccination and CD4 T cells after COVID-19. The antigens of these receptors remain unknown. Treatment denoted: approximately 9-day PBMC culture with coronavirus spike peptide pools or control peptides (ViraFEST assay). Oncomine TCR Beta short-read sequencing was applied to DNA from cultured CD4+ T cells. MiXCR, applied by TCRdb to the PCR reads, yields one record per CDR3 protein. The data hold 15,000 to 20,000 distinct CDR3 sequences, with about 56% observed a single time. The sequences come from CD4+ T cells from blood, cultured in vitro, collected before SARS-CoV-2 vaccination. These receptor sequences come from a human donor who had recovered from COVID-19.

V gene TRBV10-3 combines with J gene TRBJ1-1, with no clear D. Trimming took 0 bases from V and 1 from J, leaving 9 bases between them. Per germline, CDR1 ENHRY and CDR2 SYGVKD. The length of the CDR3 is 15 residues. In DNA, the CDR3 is TGTGCCATCAGTGAGTCGCTGCGGGGGAACACTGAAGCTTTCTTT. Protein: CAISESLRGNTEAFF.

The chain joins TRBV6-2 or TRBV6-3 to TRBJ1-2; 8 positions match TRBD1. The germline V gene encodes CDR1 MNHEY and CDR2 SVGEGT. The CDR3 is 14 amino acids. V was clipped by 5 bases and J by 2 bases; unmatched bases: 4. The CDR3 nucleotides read TGTGCCAGCAGTCTAAGGACAGGGAACTATGGCTACACCTTC. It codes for CASSLRTGNYGYTF.

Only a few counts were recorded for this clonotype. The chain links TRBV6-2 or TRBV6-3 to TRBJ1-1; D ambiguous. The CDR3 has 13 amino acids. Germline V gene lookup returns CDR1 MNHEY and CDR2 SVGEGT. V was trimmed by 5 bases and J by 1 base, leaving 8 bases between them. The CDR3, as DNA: TGTGCCAGCAGTCTTGGTTGGAACACTGAAGCTTTCTTT. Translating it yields CASSLGWNTEAFF.

CDR3 sequence: CASSVLRSASGYTF. DNA of the CDR3: TGTGCCAGCAGCGTCCTCAGATCGGCCTCTGGCTACACCTTC. The gene calls are TRBV11-1 and TRBJ1-2; D unclear. The CDR3 is 14 amino acids. V lost 5 bases, J lost 7 bases, and 17 bases lay in between. Looked up from germline, CDR1 is SGHAT and CDR2 is FQDESV (reference sequence).

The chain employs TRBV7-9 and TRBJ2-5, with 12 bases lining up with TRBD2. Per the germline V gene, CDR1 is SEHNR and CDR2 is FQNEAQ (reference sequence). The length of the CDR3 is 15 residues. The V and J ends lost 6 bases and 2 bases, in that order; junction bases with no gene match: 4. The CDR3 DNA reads TGTGCCAGCAGTTACCTAGCGGGGGGGCAAGAGACCCAGTACTTC. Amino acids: CASSYLAGGQETQYF.

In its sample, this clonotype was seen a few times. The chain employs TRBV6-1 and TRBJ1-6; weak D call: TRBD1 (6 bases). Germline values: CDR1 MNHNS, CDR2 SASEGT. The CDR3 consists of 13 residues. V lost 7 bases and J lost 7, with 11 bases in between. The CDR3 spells CASMGGRNSPLHF. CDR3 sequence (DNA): TGTGCCAGCATGGGGGGGCGGAATTCACCCCTCCACTTT.

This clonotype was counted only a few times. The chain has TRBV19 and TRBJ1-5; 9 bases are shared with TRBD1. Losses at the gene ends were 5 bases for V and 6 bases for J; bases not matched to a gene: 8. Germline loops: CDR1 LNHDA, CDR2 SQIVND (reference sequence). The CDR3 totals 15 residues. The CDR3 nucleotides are TGTGCCAGTAGTTCCCAGCGACAGGGGGTTCAGCCCCAGCATTTT. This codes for CASSSQRQGVQPQHF.

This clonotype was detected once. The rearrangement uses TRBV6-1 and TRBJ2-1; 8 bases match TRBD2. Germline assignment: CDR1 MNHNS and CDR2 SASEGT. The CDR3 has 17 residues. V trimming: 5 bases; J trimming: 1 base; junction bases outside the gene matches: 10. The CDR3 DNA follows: TGTGCCAGCAGTCGAGCCGTGACTAGCGTATCCTACAATGAGCAGTTCTTC. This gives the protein CASSRAVTSVSYNEQFF.

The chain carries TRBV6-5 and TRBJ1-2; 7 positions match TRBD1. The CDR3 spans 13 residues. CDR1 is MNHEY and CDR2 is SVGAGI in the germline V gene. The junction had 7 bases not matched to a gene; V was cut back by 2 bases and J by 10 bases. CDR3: CASSYGRDSPYTF. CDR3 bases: TGTGCCAGCAGTTACGGGAGGGACAGTCCCTACACCTTC.

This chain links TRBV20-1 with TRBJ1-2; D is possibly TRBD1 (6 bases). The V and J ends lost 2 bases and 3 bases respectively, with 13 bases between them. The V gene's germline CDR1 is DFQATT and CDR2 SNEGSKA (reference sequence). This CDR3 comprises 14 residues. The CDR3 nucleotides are TGCAGTGCTAGATACAGTGAGGGGGACTATGGCTACACCTTC. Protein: CSARYSEGDYGYTF.

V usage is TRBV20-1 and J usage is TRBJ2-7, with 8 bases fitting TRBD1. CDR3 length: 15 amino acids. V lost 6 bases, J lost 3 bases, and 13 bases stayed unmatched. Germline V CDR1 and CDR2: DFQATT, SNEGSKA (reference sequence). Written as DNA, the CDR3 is TGCAGTGCAATATCCGGGACAGGTAGTTTCTACGAGCAGTACTTC. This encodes CSAISGTGSFYEQYF.

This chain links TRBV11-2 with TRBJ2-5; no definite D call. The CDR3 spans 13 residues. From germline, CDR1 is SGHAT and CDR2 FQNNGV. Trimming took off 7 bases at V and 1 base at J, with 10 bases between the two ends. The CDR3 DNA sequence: TGTGCCAGCACCTTGAACAGCCAAGAGACCCAGTACTTC. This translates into CASTLNSQETQYF.

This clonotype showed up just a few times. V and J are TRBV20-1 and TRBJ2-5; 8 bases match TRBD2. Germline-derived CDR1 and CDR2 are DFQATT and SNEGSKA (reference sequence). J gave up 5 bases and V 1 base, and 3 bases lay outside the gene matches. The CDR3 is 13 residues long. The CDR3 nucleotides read TGCAGTGCTAGAGCGGGAGGGCGGGAGACCCAGTACTTC. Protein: CSARAGGRETQYF.

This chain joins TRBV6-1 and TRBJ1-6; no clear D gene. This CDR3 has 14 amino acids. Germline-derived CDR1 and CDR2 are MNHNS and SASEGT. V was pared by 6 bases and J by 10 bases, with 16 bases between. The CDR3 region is CASRPGGRGSPLHF. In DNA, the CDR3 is TGTGCCAGCAGGCCTGGAGGCAGAGGGTCACCCCTCCACTTT.

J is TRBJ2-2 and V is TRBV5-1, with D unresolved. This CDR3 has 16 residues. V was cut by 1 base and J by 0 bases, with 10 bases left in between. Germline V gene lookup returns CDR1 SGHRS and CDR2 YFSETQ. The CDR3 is CASSLNAHANTGELFF. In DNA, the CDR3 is TGCGCCAGCAGCTTGAACGCACACGCGAACACCGGGGAGCTGTTTTTT.

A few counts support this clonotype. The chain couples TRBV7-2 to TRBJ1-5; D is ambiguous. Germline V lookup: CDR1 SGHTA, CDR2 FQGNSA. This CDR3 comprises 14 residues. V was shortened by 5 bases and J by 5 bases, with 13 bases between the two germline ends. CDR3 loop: CASSLSAGYQPQHF. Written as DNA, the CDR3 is TGTGCCAGCAGCCTCTCGGCTGGGTATCAGCCCCAGCATTTT.

The CDR3 DNA reads TGTGCCACCTCTAGCGGGAGGGCCTCCAGCTCCTACGAGCAGTACTTC. Translating it yields CATSSGRASSSYEQYF. The chain joins TRBV21-1 to TRBJ2-7; the table's D call, TRBD2, has no DNA check behind it. TRBV21-1 represents a pseudogene. This CDR3 contains 16 residues.

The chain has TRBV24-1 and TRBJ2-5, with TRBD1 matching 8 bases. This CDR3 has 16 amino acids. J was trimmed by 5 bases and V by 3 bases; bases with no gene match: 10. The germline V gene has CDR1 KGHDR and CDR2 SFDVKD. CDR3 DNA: TGTGCCACCAGTGATGCCCTCAGGGGGCGCCAGGAGACCCAGTACTTC. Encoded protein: CATSDALRGRQETQYF.

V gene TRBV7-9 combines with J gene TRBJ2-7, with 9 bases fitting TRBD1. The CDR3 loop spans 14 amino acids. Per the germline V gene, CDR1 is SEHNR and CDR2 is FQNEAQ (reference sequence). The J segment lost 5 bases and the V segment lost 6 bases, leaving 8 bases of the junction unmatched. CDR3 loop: CASRRGTGPDEQYF. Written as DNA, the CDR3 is TGTGCCAGCAGACGCGGGACAGGGCCCGACGAGCAGTACTTC.

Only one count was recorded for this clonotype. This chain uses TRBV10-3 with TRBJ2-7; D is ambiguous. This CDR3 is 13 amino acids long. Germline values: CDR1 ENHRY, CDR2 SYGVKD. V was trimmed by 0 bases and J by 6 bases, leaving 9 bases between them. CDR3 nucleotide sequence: TGTGCCATCAGTGAGTCGGTCCTGCGCGAGCAGTACTTC. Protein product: CAISESVLREQYF.

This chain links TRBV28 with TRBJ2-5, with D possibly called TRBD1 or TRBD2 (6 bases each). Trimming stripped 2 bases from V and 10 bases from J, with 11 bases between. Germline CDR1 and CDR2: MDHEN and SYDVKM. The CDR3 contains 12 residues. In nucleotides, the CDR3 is TGTGCCAGCAGTTTAGTCAGGGGAGGCCAGTACTTC. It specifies CASSLVRGGQYF.

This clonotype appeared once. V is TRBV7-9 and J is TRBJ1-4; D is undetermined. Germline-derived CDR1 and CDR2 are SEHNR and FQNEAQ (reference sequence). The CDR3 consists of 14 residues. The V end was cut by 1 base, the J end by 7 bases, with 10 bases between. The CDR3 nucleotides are TGTGCCAGCAGCTTAGTCGGTACCGGTGAAAAACTGTTTTTT. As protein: CASSLVGTGEKLFF. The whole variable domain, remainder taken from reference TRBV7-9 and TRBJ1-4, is DTGVSQNPRHKITKRGQNVTFRCDPISEHNRLYWYRQTLGQGPEFLTYFQNEAQLEKSRLLSDRFSAERPKGSFSTLEIQRTEQGDSAMYLCASSLVGTGEKLFFGSGTQLSVL.

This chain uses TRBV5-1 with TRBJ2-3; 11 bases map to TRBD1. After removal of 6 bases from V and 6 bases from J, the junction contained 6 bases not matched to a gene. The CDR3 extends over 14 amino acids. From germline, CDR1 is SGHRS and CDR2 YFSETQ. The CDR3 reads CASTGTGGEDTQYF. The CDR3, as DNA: TGCGCCAGCACCGGGACAGGGGGTGAGGATACGCAGTATTTT. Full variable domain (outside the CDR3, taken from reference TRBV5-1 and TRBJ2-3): KAGVTQTPRYLIKTRGQQVTLSCSPISGHRSVSWYQQTPGQGLQFLFEYFSETQRNKGNFPGRFSGRQFSNSRSEMNVSTLELGDSALYLCASTGTGGEDTQYFGPGTRLTVL.

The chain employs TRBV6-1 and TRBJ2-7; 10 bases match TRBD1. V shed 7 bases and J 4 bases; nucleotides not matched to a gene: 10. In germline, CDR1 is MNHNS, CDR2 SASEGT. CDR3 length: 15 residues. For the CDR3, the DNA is TGTGCCAGCACGAAGTCAGGGACAGGGGTATACGAGCAGTACTTC. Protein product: CASTKSGTGVYEQYF.

In DNA form, the CDR3 reads TGTGCCAGCAGCGTCGAGGGGTACGAGCAGTACTTC. Translation: CASSVEGYEQYF. This chain uses TRBV7-2 with TRBJ2-7, with D perhaps assigned TRBD1 or TRBD2 (5 bases each). V shed 5 bases and J shed 4 bases, with 9 bases lying between them. Germline V gene data show CDR1 as SGHTA and CDR2 as FQGNSA. The CDR3 totals 12 residues.

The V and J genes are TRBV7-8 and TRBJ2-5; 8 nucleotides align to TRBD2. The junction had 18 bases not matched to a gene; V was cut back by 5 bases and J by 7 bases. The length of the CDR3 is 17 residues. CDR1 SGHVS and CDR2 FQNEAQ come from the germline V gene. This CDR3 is CASSQKRTSFWVGTQYF. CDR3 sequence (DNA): TGTGCCAGCAGCCAAAAGCGGACTAGCTTTTGGGTCGGGACCCAGTACTTC.

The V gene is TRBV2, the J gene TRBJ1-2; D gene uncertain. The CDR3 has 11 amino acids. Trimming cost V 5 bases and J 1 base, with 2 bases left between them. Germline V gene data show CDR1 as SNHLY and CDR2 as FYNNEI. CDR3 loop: CASSNNYGYTF. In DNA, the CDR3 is TGTGCCAGCAGTAATAACTATGGCTACACCTTC. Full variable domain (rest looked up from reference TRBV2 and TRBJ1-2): EPEVTQTPSHQVTQMGQEVILRCVPISNHLYFYWYRQILGQKVEFLVSFYNNEISEKSEIFDDQFSVERPDGSNFTLKIRSTKLEDSAMYFCASSNNYGYTFGSGTRLTVV.

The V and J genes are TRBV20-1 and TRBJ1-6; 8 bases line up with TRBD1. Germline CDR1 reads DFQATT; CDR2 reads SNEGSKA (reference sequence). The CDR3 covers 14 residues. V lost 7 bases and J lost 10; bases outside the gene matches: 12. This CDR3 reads CSGSSNDRGSPLHF. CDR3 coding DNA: TGCAGTGGATCCTCTAATGACAGGGGATCACCCCTCCACTTT.

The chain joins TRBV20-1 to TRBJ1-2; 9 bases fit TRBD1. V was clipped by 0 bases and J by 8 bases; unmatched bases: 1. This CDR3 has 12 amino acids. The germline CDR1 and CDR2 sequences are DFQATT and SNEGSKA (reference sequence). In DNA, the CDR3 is TGCAGTGCTAGAGATACAGGGGGCGGCTACACCTTC. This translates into CSARDTGGGYTF.

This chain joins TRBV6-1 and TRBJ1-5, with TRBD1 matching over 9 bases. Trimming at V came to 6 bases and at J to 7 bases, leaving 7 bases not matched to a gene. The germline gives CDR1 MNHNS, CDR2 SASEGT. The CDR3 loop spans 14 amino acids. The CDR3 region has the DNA TGTGCCAGCAGCGGGACAGGGTCTAACCAGCCCCAGCATTTT. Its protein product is CASSGTGSNQPQHF.